The clone carrying this T cell receptor beta chain has more than one count but fewer than ten. Its specificity is not known. The CDR3 is cut off 3 residues early in the read; its end comes from the germline J gene. Clones were read by immunoSEQ multiplex PCR, and TCRdb kept only the in-frame ones, dropping some. The sample shows about 42,000 clones, none of them appearing just once. V gave up 8 bases and J gave up 0 bases, with 15 bases separating them. The CDR3 consists of 15 residues. The germline CDR1 and CDR2 sequences are SNHLY and FYNNEI. Reduced serum IgG, IgA and/or IgM plus specific antibody deficiency defined CVID. Replacement immunoglobulin had been given to every CVID subject for at least one year. The source of the sample is a study of T cell clonality in common variable immunodeficiency. Overall study results and limits: Compared with controls, CVID subjects had fewer shared TCRbeta clones. Fewer deletions and N-nucleotide insertions were reportedly seen in common variable immunodeficiency TCR beta sequences.

This receptor was obtained from a human donor with common variable immunodeficiency. The chain uses TRBV2 and TRBJ2-3; TRBD2 might be the D (5 bases). The sample was peripheral blood mononuclear cells. The covered CDR3 bases are TGTGCCAGCGGGAAGTCGGGGTCTAGCACAGATACG. Translation: CASGKSGSSTDT. The complete CDR3 reads CASGKSGSSTDTQYF. Variable domain in full (rest from reference TRBV2 and TRBJ2-3): EPEVTQTPSHQVTQMGQEVILRCVPISNHLYFYWYRQILGQKVEFLVSFYNNEISEKSEIFDDQFSVERPDGSNFTLKIRSTKLEDSAMYFCASGKSGSSTDTQYFGPGTRLTVL.